A selection of T cell receptor beta chains follows, all from one sample in a study of OX40 agonist ivuxolimab in advanced cancers. Generated by immunoSEQ multiplex PCR, the TCRdb table keeps only in-frame clones and is missing some. The sample shows tens of thousands of clones, about 80% of them seen only once. The specimen comprised CD4+ or CD8+ T cells sorted from blood, sampled in a trial of the OX40 agonist ivuxolimab. The receptors were gathered from an adult with an advanced solid tumor such as melanoma, head and neck, liver or kidney cancer. The CDR3 runs from the conserved cysteine through the conserved F or W. A D gene is named only where the DNA matches it firmly. The size field is filled for only some rows; it gives once, few, many or a size class.

-	-	TRBV14	TRBJ2-4	CASSLLGGYIQYF	TGTGCCAGCAGCCTTTTGGGCGGCTACATTCAGTACTTC
-	few	TRBV5-8	TRBJ1-5	CASEQKGGNQPQHF	TGTGCCTCGGAACAGAAGGGGGGCAATCAGCCCCAGCATTTT
-	-	TRBV9	TRBJ1-6	CASSVTGRDSPLHF	TGTGCCAGCAGCGTTACAGGGAGGGATTCACCCCTCCACTTT
TRBD2	-	TRBV30	TRBJ2-3	CAWTRTSGKTDTQYF	TGTGCCTGGACGCGGACTAGCGGGAAAACAGATACGCAGTATTTT
TRBD1	-	TRBV12-5	TRBJ2-5	CASAQPRTGRETQYF	TGTGCTAGTGCCCAGCCGAGGACAGGGAGGGAGACCCAGTACTTC
-	-	TRBV19	TRBJ2-6	CASRQGIHSGANVLTF	TGTGCCAGTAGGCAGGGTATCCACTCTGGGGCCAACGTCCTGACTTTC
-	-	TRBV7-9	TRBJ1-4	CASSLARGKLFF	TGTGCCAGCAGCTTAGCGCGGGGAAAACTGTTTTTT
-	-	TRBV15	TRBJ2-1	CATSSEGSSYNEQFF	TGTGCCACCAGCAGTGAGGGCAGCTCCTACAATGAGCAGTTCTTC
TRBD1	-	TRBV9	TRBJ2-3	CASSVALGQFTDTQYF	TGTGCCAGCAGCGTAGCCCTGGGACAGTTCACAGATACGCAGTATTTT
TRBD1	-	TRBV11-3	TRBJ2-5	CASSRDRGLGTQYF	TGTGCCAGCAGCCGGGACAGGGGGCTCGGGACCCAGTACTTC
-	-	TRBV14	TRBJ2-7	CASSLRKGFGEQYF	TGTGCCAGCAGCCTAAGAAAGGGGTTTGGCGAGCAGTACTTC
-	-	TRBV7-2	TRBJ2-3	CASSLEASTDTQYF	TGTGCCAGCAGCTTAGAGGCTAGCACAGATACGCAGTATTTT
-	-	TRBV7-9	TRBJ1-4	CASSLGVRGVIEKLFF	TGTGCCAGCAGCTTAGGGGTCCGGGGGGTTATTGAAAAACTGTTTTTT
-	-	TRBV6-6	TRBJ2-7	CASSRYRPPYEQYF	TGTGCCAGCAGTCGTTATCGACCACCCTACGAGCAGTACTTC
-	-	TRBV19	TRBJ1-2	CASTLTYNYGYTF	TGTGCCAGTACCCTTACGTACAACTATGGCTACACCTTC
-	-	TRBV9	TRBJ1-4	CASSVQGFNEKLFF	TGTGCCAGCAGCGTGCAGGGCTTTAATGAAAAACTGTTTTTT
TRBD2	-	TRBV5-1	TRBJ2-3	CASSLDSRGSTDTQYF	TGCGCCAGCAGCTTGGATTCGCGGGGGAGCACAGATACGCAGTATTTT
-	-	TRBV7-2	TRBJ2-7	CASSPTGTSYEQYF	TGTGCCAGCAGCCCCACCGGGACATCCTACGAGCAGTACTTC
-	-	TRBV18	TRBJ2-5	CASSPRIPGPEETQYF	TGTGCCAGCTCACCACGAATACCGGGACCGGAAGAGACCCAGTACTTC
TRBD1	-	TRBV6-5	TRBJ1-2	CASSNRDRGYGYTF	TGTGCCAGCAGTAACCGGGACAGAGGGTATGGCTACACCTTC
-	-	TRBV29-1	TRBJ1-3	CSVATAGNTIYF	TGCAGCGTTGCTACAGCCGGAAACACCATATATTTT
-	-	TRBV27	TRBJ2-7	CASSFGGYEQYF	TGTGCCAGCAGTTTTGGGGGTTACGAGCAGTACTTC
-	-	TRBV18	TRBJ1-3	CASSPLDSGNTIYF	TGTGCCAGCTCACCCTTAGACTCTGGAAACACCATATATTTT
TRBD1	-	TRBV18	TRBJ2-2	CASSPQTGSAGELFF	TGTGCCAGCTCACCGCAGACAGGGTCAGCCGGGGAGCTGTTTTTT
-	-	TRBV11-3	TRBJ1-4	CASSFGRWGETNEKLFF	TGTGCCAGCAGCTTCGGACGTTGGGGAGAAACTAATGAAAAACTGTTTTTT
TRBD1	-	TRBV7-9	TRBJ1-5	CASSLMTGDQPQHF	TGTGCCAGCAGCTTAATGACAGGGGATCAGCCCCAGCATTTT
-	-	TRBV30	TRBJ2-3	CAWRDQGDTQYF	TGTGCCTGGAGGGATCAGGGAGATACGCAGTATTTT
TRBD1	-	TRBV11-1	TRBJ2-7	CASALTGVHEQYF	TGTGCCAGCGCCCTGACAGGGGTTCACGAGCAGTACTTC
TRBD2	-	TRBV5-6	TRBJ2-1	CASSSTGTSGRNEQFF	TGTGCCAGCAGCTCCACCGGGACTAGCGGGCGCAATGAGCAGTTCTTC
TRBD1	-	TRBV7-2	TRBJ1-6	CASSLDRATSYNSPLHF	TGTGCCAGCAGCTTGGACAGGGCTACTTCCTATAATTCACCCCTCCACTTT
TRBD2	-	TRBV4-3	TRBJ2-7	CASSQGLAGTPGQYF	TGCGCCAGCAGCCAAGGGTTAGCGGGTACGCCCGGGCAGTACTTC
TRBD1	-	TRBV6-6	TRBJ1-2	CASSPGTGGYGYTF	TGTGCCAGCAGTCCCGGGACAGGGGGTTATGGCTACACCTTC
-	-	TRBV30	TRBJ2-7	CAWSVVGWAYF	TGTGCCTGGAGTGTAGTCGGTTGGGCGTACTTC
-	-	TRBV5-1	TRBJ2-3	CASSLGVGSRTDTQYF	TGCGCCAGCAGCTTGGGGGTCGGGAGCAGAACAGATACGCAGTATTTT
-	once	TRBV6-5	TRBJ1-1	CASAVVPNTEAFF	TGTGCCAGCGCGGTGGTCCCGAACACTGAAGCTTTCTTT
TRBD1	-	TRBV9	TRBJ2-7	CASSAGQGIGEQYF	TGTGCCAGCAGCGCGGGACAGGGGATCGGCGAGCAGTACTTC
-	-	TRBV30	TRBJ1-1	CAWSTPGRVAAFF	TGTGCCTGGAGTACACCGGGACGAGTAGCCGCTTTCTTT
-	once	TRBV7-7	TRBJ1-6	CASSLIRIHNSPLHF	TGTGCCAGCAGCTTAATCAGGATCCATAATTCACCCCTCCACTTT
-	once	TRBV5-6	TRBJ2-2	CASSLAGESSNTGELFF	TGTGCCAGCAGCTTGGCGGGCGAGAGCTCGAACACCGGGGAGCTGTTTTTT
-	-	TRBV7-2	TRBJ2-3	CASSLRTDTQYF	TGTGCCAGCAGCCTTCGCACAGATACGCAGTATTTT
-	-	TRBV11-3	TRBJ2-1	CASSLEINLGDTSSYNEQFF	TGTGCCAGCAGCTTAGAGATCAATCTCGGGGACACGAGCTCCTACAATGAGCAGTTCTTC
TRBD1	-	TRBV4-3	TRBJ1-4	CASSQTDRGNEKLFF	TGCGCCAGCAGCCAAACAGACAGGGGAAATGAAAAACTGTTTTTT
TRBD1	few	TRBV27	TRBJ1-1	CASLNLLQGGSGAEAFF	TGTGCCAGCTTAAACTTGCTACAGGGGGGGTCGGGGGCTGAAGCTTTCTTT
TRBD2	-	TRBV10-3	TRBJ2-3	CAITQAGGTDTQYF	TGTGCCATCACCCAAGCGGGGGGAACAGATACGCAGTATTTT
-	once	TRBV27	TRBJ1-6	CASSSVNFRSSYNSPLHF	TGTGCCAGCAGTTCCGTTAACTTTCGGAGCTCCTATAATTCACCCCTCCACTTT
-	-	TRBV5-5	TRBJ2-6	CASSIDHSGANVLTF	TGTGCCAGCAGCATCGATCACTCTGGGGCCAACGTCCTGACTTTC
-	-	TRBV5-4	TRBJ1-4	CASSLLPRGEKLFF	TGTGCCAGCAGCCTTCTACCCAGGGGTGAAAAACTGTTTTTT
-	-	TRBV20-1	TRBJ2-1	CSAMAGTEQFF	TGCAGTGCTATGGCCGGGACAGAGCAGTTCTTC
-	-	TRBV13	TRBJ1-5	CASSLGPTREEHQPQHF	TGTGCCAGCAGCTTAGGACCGACGAGGGAGGAACATCAGCCCCAGCATTTT
-	-	TRBV7-2	TRBJ1-6	CASSLDPGGNSPLHF	TGTGCCAGCAGCTTAGATCCGGGGGGGAATTCACCCCTCCACTTT
TRBD2	few	TRBV5-6	TRBJ2-3	CASSLSGTSGRYTQYF	TGTGCCAGCAGCTTGAGCGGGACTAGCGGGAGATATACGCAGTATTTT
-	-	TRBV5-1	TRBJ1-2	CASSAIPGPTYGYTF	TGCGCCAGCAGCGCCATCCCAGGGCCCACGTATGGCTACACCTTC
-	-	TRBV6-6	TRBJ2-7	CASSLKGVSYEQYF	TGTGCCAGCAGCCTAAAGGGGGTCTCCTACGAGCAGTACTTC
-	-	TRBV5-1	TRBJ1-1	CASSSLRLNTEAFF	TGCGCCAGCAGCTCCCTCCGACTGAACACTGAAGCTTTCTTT
TRBD1	-	TRBV19	TRBJ1-4	CASERDRDEKLFF	TGTGCCAGTGAAAGGGACAGGGATGAAAAACTGTTTTTT
-	-	TRBV6-6	TRBJ1-4	CASGQGPREKLFF	TGTGCCAGCGGCCAGGGGCCCCGGGAAAAACTGTTTTTT
TRBD1	-	TRBV11-2	TRBJ2-7	CASSLPGTGVYEQYF	TGTGCCAGCAGTCTACCGGGGACAGGGGTCTACGAGCAGTACTTC
TRBD1	-	TRBV18	TRBJ2-1	CASSTDRDYNEQFF	TGTGCCAGCTCCACCGACAGGGACTACAATGAGCAGTTCTTC
-	-	TRBV6-5	TRBJ1-4	CASSLSTAPNEKLFF	TGTGCCAGCAGTTTATCGACAGCCCCTAATGAAAAACTGTTTTTT
-	-	TRBV6-1	TRBJ1-2	CASRDSVYGYTF	TGTGCCAGCAGGGACAGCGTCTATGGCTACACCTTC